This entry is about one TCR beta chain. The antigen is not known. The CDR3 length is 17 residues. V lost 6 bases to trimming and J lost 4 bases, with 21 bases between them. The data were taken from a study of blood T cells in healthy people across ages. Study-level points and caveats: Age showed a roughly linear inverse relationship with TCR beta diversity per million T cells. In long-lived donors, naive CD4+ cell counts and diversity exceeded those of aged donors.

It was with a sample-barcoded 5' primer and a J-beta primer mix that a second PCR of about 6 to 12 cycles was run. Any given sample supplied a minimum of 2.5 million CDR3-containing paired-end reads. TCRdb reprocessed the 5' RACE reads via MiXCR and lists one record per CDR3 protein. The sample lists 800,000 or so distinct CDR3 sequences; approximately 59% were seen once. The chain couples TRBV12-3 or TRBV12-4 to TRBJ1-4; D might be TRBD1 (5 bases). The receptor's source is a young man in good health. The sequenced sample consisted of blood. The CDR3 DNA reads TGTGCCAGCAGCCTTAGAACGAGGGGCGCCTATAATGAAAAACTGTTTTTT. Encoded protein: CASSLRTRGAYNEKLFF.